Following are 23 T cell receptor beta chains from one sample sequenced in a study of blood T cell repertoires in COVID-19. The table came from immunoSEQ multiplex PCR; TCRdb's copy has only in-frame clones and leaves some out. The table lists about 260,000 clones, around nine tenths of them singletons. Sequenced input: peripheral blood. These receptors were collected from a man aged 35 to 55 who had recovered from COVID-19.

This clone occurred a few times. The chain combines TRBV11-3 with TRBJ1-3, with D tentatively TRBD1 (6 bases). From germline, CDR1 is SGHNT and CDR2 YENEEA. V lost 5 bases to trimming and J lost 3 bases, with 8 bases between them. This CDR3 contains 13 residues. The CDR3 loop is CASSGTSGNTIYF. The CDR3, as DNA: TGTGCCAGCAGCGGGACAAGTGGAAACACCATATATTTT. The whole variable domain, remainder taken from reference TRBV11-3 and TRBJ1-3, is EAGVVQSPRYKIIEKKQPVAFWCNPISGHNTLYWYLQNLGQGPELLIRYENEEAVDDSQLPKDRFSAERLKGVDSTLKIQPAELGDSAVYLCASSGTSGNTIYFGEGSWLTVV.

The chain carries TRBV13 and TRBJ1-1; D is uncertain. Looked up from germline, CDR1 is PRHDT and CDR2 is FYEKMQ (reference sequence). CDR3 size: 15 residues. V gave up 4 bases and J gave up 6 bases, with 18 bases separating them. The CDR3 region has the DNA TGTGCCAGCAGCTCCAACTTACCAGTGGGCCCTGAAGCTTTCTTT. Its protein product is CASSSNLPVGPEAFF.

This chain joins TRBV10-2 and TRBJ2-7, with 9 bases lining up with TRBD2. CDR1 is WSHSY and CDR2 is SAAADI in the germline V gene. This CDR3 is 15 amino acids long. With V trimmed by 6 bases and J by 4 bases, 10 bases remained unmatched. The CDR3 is CASRALAGPIYEQYF. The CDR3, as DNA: TGCGCCAGCAGGGCCCTAGCGGGGCCCATTTACGAGCAGTACTTC.

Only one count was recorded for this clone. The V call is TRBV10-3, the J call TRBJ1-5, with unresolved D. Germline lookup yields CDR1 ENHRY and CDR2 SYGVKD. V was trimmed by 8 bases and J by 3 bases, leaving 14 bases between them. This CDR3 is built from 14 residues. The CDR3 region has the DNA TGTGCCATCTCTGGCGGCGATCTCAATCAGCCCCAGCATTTT. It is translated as CAISGGDLNQPQHF.

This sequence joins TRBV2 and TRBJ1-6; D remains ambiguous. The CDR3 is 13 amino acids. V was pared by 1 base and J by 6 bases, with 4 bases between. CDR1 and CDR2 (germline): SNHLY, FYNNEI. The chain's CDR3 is CASSEVVNSPLHF. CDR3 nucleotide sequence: TGTGCCAGCAGTGAAGTAGTTAATTCACCCCTCCACTTT.

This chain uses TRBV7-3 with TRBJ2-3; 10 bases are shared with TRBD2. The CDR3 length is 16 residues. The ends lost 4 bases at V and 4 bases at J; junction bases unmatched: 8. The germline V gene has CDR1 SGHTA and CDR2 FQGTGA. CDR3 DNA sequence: TGTGCCAGCAGCTCCCCCAGCGGGAGGGGTGCAGATACGCAGTATTTT. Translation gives CASSSPSGRGADTQYF.

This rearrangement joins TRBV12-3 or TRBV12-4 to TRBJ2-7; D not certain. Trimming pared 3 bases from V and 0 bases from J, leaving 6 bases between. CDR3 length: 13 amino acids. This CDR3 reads CASSFLSSYEQYF. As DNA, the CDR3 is TGTGCCAGCAGTTTCCTTAGCTCCTACGAGCAGTACTTC.

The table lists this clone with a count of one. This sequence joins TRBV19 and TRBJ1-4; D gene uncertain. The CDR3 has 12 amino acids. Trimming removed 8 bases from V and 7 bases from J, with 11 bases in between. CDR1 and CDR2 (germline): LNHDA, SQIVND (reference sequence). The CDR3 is CASSVPGEKLFF. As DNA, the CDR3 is TGTGCCAGTTCAGTTCCGGGTGAAAAACTGTTTTTT. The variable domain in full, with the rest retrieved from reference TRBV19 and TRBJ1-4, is DGGITQSPKYLFRKEGQNVTLSCEQNLNHDAMYWYRQDPGQGLRLIYYSQIVNDFQKGDIAEGYSVSREKKESFPLTVTSAQKNPTAFYLCASSVPGEKLFFGSGTQLSVL.

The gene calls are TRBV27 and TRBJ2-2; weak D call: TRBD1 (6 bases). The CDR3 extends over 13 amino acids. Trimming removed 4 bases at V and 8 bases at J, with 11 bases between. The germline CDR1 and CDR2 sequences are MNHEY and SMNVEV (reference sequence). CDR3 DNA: TGTGCCAGCAGTTCAAACAGGGTGGGGGAGCTGTTTTTT. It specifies CASSSNRVGELFF.

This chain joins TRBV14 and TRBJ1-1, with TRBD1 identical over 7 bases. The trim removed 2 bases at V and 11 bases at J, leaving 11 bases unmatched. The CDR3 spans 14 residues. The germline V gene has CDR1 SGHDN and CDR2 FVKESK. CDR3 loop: CASSQSTGPEGAFF. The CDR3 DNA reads TGTGCCAGCAGCCAATCGACAGGGCCGGAGGGTGCTTTCTTT.

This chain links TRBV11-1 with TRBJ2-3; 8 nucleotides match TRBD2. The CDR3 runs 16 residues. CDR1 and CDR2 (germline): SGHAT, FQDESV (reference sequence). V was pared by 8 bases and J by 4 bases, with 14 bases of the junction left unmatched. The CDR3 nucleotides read TGTGCCAGCCGTCCTTTCGCAGCGGGAGTGGCAGATACGCAGTATTTT. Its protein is CASRPFAAGVADTQYF. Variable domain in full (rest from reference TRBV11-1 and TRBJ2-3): EAEVAQSPRYKITEKSQAVAFWCDPISGHATLYWYRQILGQGPELLVQFQDESVVDDSQLPKDRFSAERLKGVDSTLKIQPAELGDSAMYLCASRPFAAGVADTQYFGPGTRLTVL.

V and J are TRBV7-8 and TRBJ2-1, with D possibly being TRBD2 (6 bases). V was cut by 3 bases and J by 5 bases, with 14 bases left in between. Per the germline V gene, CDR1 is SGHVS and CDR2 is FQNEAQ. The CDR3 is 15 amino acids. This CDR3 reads CASSFGLQRDNEQFF. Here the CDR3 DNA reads TGTGCCAGCAGCTTTGGACTCCAGCGGGACAATGAGCAGTTCTTC.

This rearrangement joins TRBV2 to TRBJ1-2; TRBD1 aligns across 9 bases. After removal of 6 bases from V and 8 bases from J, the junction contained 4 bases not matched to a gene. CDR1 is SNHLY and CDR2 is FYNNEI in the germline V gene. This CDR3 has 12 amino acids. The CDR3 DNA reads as TGTGCCAGCAGCGCGGACAGGGGAGGCTACACCTTC. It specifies CASSADRGGYTF.

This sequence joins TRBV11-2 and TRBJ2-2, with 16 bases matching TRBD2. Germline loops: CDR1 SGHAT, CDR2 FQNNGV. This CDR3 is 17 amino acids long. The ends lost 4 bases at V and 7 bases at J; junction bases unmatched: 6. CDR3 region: CASSSGLAGGRNGELFF. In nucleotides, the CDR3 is TGTGCCAGCAGCTCGGGACTAGCGGGGGGGCGGAACGGGGAGCTGTTTTTT. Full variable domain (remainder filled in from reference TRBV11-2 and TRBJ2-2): EAGVAQSPRYKIIEKRQSVAFWCNPISGHATLYWYQQILGQGPKLLIQFQNNGVVDDSQLPKDRFSAERLKGVDSTLKIQPAKLEDSAVYLCASSSGLAGGRNGELFFGEGSRLTVL.

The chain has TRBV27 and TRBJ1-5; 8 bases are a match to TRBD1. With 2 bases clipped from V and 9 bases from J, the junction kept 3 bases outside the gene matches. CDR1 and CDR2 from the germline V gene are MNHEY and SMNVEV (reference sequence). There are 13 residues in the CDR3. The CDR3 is CASSLRRGPPQHF. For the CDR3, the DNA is TGTGCCAGCAGTTTACGCAGGGGGCCGCCCCAGCATTTT.

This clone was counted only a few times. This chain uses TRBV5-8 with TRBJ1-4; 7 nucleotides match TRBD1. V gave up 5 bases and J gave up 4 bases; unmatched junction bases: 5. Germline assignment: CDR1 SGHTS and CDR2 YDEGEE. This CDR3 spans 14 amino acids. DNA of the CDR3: TGTGCCAGCAGGCCGCAGGGGGGTAATGAAAAACTGTTTTTT. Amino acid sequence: CASRPQGGNEKLFF.

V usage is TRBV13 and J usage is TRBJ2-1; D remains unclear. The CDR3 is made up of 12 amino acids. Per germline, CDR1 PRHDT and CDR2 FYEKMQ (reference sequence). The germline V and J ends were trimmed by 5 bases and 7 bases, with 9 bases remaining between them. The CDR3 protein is CASSPFQNEQFF. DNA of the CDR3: TGTGCCAGCAGCCCTTTCCAGAATGAGCAGTTCTTC.

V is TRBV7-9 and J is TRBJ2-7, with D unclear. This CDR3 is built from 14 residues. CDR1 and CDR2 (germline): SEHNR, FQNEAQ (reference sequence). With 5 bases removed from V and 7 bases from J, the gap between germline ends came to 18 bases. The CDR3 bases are TGTGCCAGCAGCCTCCCGGGTAGTCGAGGAGAGCAGTACTTC. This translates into CASSLPGSRGEQYF.

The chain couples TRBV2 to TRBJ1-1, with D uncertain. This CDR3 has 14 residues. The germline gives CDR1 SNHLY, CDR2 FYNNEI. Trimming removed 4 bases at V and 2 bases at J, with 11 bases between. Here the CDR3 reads CASSGSSGNTEAFF. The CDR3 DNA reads TGTGCCAGCAGTGGGAGTTCGGGTAACACTGAAGCTTTCTTT.

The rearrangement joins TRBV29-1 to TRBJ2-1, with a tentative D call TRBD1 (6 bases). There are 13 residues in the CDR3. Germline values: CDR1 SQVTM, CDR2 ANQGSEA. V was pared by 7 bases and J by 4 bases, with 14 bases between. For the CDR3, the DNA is TGCAGCGCCTCTGGGGGCGGGTACAATGAGCAGTTCTTC. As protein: CSASGGGYNEQFF.

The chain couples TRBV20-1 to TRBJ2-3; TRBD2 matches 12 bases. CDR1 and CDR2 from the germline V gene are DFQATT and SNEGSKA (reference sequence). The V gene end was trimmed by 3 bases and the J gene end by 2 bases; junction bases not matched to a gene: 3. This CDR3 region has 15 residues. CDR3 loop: CSASRTSGNTDTQYF. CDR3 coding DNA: TGCAGTGCTAGTAGGACTAGCGGGAACACAGATACGCAGTATTTT.

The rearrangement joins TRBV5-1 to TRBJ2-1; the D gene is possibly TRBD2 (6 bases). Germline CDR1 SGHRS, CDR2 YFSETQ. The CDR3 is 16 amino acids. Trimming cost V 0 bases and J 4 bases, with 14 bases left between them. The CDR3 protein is CASSLVGAAGYNEQFF. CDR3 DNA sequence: TGCGCCAGCAGCTTGGTTGGGGCCGCGGGGTACAATGAGCAGTTCTTC.

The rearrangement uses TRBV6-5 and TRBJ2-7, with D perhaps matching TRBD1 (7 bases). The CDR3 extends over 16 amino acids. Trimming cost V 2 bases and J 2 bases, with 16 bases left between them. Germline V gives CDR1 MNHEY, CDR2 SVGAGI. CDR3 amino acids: CASSYVGRGATYEQYF. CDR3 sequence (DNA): TGTGCCAGCAGTTACGTCGGCAGGGGGGCGACCTACGAGCAGTACTTC.